This passage covers 2 T cell receptor beta chains from one sample sequenced in a study of cytomegalovirus exposure and HLA in healthy donors. Using immunoSEQ multiplex PCR, the repertoire was profiled, and TCRdb retains in-frame clones only, with some absent. Altogether around 240,000 clones are present, around 90% being singletons, with the ten largest covering less than 0.4%. Input material: PBMCs. Receptors were obtained from a woman aged 18-30 years in good health and CMV-seronegative.

CDR3 DNA: TGCGCCAGCAGCTTGTTGGAGAGCGGGGCATATGAGCAGTTCTTC. Encoded protein: CASSLLESGAYEQFF. The chain carries TRBV5-1 and TRBJ2-1, with 7 bases lining up with TRBD2. The CDR3 sequence is 15 residues long. The germline V gene has CDR1 SGHRS and CDR2 YFSETQ. Trimming removed 1 base from V and 8 bases from J; junction bases left unmatched: 9.

The V call is TRBV27, the J call TRBJ2-1; TRBD2 matches 10 bases. J lost 4 bases, V lost 9 bases, and 18 bases had no gene match. Germline-derived CDR1 and CDR2 are MNHEY and SMNVEV (reference sequence). The CDR3 has 18 residues. CDR3 sequence: CARERASSGGPSYNEQFF. CDR3 bases: TGTGCCAGGGAGCGCGCGAGTAGCGGGGGGCCGTCTTACAATGAGCAGTTCTTC.